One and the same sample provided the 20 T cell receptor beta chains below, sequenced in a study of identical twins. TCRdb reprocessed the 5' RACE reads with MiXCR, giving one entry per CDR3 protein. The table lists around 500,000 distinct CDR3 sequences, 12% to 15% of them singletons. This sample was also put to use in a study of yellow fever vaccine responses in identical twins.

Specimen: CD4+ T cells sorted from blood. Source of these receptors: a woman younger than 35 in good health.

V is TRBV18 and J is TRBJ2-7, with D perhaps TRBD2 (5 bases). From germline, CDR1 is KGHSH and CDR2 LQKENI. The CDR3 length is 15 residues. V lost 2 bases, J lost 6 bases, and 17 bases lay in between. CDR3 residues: CASSPGLQDLAEQYF. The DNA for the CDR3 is TGTGCCAGCTCACCAGGATTGCAGGACCTAGCCGAGCAGTACTTC.

CDR3 sequence (DNA): TGTGCCAGCATTAGGGGGACAGCTTACTACGAGCAGTACTTC. The encoded protein is CASIRGTAYYEQYF. This sequence joins TRBV6-2 or TRBV6-3 and TRBJ2-7; TRBD1 matches at 7 bases. The V gene end was trimmed by 7 bases and the J gene end by 3 bases; junction bases not matched to a gene: 9. The CDR3 length is 14 residues. Germline CDR1 and CDR2: MNHEY and SVGEGT.

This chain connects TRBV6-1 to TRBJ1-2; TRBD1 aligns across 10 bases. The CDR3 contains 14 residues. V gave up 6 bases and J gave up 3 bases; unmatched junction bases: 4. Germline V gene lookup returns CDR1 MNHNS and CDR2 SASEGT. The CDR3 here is CASRGGQGYYGYTF. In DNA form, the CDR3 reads TGTGCCAGCAGGGGGGGACAGGGGTACTATGGCTACACCTTC.

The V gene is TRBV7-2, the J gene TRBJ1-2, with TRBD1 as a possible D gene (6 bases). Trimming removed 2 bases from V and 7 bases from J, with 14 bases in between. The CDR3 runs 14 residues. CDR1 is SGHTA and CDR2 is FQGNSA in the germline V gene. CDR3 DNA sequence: TGTGCCAGCAGCTTACTACAGGGATTAAGTGGCTACACCTTC. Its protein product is CASSLLQGLSGYTF.

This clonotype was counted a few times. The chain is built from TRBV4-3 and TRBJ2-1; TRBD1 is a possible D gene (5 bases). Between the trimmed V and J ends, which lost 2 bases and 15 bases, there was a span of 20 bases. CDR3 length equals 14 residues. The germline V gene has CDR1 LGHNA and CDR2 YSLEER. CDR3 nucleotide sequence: TGCGCCAGCAGCCAACTCTTAAACCACCCAGGGTGGTTCTTC. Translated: CASSQLLNHPGWFF.

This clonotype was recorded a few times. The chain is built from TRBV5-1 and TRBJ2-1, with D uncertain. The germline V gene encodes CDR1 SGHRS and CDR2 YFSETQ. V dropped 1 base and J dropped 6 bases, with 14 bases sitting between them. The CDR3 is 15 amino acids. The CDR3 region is CASSLISIGFNEQFF. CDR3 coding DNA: TGCGCCAGCAGCTTGATCTCTATCGGGTTCAATGAGCAGTTCTTC.

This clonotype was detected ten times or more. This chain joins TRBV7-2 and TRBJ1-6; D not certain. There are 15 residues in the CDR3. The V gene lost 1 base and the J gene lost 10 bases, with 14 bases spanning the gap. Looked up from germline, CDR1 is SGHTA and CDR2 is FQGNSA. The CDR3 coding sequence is TGTGCCAGCAGCTTAGTAAAGGAACCTGACTCACCCCTCCACTTT. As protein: CASSLVKEPDSPLHF. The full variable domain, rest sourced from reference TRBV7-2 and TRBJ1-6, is GAGVSQSPSNKVTEKGKDVELRCDPISGHTALYWYRQSLGQGLEFLIYFQGNSAPDKSGLPSDRFSAERTGGSVSTLTIQRTQQEDSAVYLCASSLVKEPDSPLHFGNGTRLTVT.

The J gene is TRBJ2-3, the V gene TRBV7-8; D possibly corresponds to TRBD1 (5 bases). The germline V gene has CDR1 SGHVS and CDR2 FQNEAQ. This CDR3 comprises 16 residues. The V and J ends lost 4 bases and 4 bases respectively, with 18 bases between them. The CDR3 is CASSYGHLTGADTQYF. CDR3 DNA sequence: TGTGCCAGCAGCTACGGACATTTAACAGGAGCAGATACGCAGTATTTT.

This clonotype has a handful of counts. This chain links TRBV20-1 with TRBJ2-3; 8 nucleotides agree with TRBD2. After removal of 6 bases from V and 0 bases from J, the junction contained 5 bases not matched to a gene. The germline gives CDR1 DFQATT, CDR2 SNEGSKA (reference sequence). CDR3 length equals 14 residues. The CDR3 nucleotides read TGCAGTGCAGCGGGGGCCTCTAGCACAGATACGCAGTATTTT. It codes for CSAAGASSTDTQYF.

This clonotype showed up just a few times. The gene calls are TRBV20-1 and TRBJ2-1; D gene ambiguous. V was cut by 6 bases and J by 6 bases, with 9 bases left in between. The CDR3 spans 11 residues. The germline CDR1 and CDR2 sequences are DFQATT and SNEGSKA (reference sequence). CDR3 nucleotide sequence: TGCAGTGCCACCAATAGCAATGAGCAGTTCTTC. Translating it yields CSATNSNEQFF.

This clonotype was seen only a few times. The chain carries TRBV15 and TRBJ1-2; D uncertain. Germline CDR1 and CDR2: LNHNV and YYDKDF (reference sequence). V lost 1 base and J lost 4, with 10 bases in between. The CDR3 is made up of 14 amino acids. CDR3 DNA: TGTGCCACCAGCAGAGCCCGAGAGGGCTATGGCTACACCTTC. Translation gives CATSRAREGYGYTF.

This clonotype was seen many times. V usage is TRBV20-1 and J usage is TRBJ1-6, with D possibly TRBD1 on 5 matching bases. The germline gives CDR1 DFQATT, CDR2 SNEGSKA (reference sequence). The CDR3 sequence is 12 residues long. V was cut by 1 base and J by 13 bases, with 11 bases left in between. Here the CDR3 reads CSARGYGAPLHF. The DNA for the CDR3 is TGCAGTGCTAGAGGTTACGGGGCCCCCCTCCACTTT.

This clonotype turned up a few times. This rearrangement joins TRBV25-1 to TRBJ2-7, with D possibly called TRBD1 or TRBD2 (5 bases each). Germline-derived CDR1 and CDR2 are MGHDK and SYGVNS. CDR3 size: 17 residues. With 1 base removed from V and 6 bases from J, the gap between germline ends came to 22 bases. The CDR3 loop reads CASSESGPRSGRVEQYF. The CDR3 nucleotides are TGTGCCAGCAGTGAATCCGGTCCGAGGTCGGGACGGGTCGAGCAGTACTTC.

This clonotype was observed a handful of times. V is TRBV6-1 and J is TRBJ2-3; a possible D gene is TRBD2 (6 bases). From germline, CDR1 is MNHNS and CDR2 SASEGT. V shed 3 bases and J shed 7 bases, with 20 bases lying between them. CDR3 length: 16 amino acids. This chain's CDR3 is CASSDGRADRGNTQYF. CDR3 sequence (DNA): TGTGCCAGCAGTGATGGACGGGCAGACCGGGGGAATACGCAGTATTTT.

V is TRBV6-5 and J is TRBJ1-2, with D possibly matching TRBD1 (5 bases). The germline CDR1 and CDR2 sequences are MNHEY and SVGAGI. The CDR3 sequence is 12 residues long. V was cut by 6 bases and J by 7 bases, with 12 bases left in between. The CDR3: CASRPGLSGYTF. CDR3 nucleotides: TGTGCCAGCAGGCCAGGGCTGTCTGGCTACACCTTC.

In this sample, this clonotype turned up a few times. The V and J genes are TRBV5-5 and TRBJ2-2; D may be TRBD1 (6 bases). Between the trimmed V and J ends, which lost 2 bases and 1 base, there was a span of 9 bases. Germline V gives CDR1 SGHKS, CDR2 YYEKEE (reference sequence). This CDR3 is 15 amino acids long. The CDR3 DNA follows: TGTGCCAGCAGCTTAAAGACAGGGAACACCGGGGAGCTGTTTTTT. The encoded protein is CASSLKTGNTGELFF.

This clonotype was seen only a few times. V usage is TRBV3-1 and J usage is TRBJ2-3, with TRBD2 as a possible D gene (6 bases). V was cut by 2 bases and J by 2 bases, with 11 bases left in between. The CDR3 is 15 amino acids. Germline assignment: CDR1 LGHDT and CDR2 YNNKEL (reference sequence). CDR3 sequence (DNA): TGTGCCAGCAGCCAACGTGGGAGGCCCACAGATACGCAGTATTTT. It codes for CASSQRGRPTDTQYF.

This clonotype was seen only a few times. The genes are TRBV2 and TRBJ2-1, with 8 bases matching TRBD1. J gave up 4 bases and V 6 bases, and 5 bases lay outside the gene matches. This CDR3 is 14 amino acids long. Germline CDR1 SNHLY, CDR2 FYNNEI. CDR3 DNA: TGTGCCAGCAGGGACAGGGTATCATACAATGAGCAGTTCTTC. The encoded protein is CASRDRVSYNEQFF.

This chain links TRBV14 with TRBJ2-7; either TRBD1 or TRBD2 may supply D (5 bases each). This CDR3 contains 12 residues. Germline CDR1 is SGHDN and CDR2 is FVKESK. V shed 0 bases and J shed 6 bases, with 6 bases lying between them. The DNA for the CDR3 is TGTGCCAGCAGCCAAGATGGGGGCGAGCAGTACTTC. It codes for CASSQDGGEQYF.

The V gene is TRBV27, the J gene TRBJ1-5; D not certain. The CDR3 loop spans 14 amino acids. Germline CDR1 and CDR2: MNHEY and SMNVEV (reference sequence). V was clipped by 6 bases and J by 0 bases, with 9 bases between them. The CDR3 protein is CASRPVNSNQPQHF. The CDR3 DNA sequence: TGTGCCAGCAGACCGGTTAATAGCAATCAGCCCCAGCATTTT.